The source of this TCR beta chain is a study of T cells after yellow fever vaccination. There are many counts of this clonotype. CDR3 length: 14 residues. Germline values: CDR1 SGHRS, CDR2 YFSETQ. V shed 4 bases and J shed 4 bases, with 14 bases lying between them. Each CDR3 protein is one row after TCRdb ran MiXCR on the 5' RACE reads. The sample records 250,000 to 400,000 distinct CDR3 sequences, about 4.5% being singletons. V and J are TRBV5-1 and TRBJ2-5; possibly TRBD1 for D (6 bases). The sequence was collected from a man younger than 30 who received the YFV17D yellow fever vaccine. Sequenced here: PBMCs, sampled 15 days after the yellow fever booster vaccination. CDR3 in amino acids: CASSTAGARETQYF. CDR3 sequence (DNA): TGCGCCAGCAGCACGGCAGGGGCAAGAGAGACCCAGTACTTC.